These 21 T cell receptor beta chains share one sample of origin, sequenced in a study of T cells in Graves' hyperthyroidism and ophthalmopathy. The source material, RNA transcripts, was used to amplify TCR beta CDR3 regions. In the first-round RT-PCR of the TCR CDR3, the HTBI primer set was used. TCRdb re-analysed the multiplex PCR reads in MiXCR, keeping a single row per CDR3 protein. The sample holds 130,000 to 150,000 distinct CDR3 sequences; about 20% are singletons and the top ten take 67%. What was sequenced was blood. The receptor set was obtained from a woman aged 50 to 60 with Graves' hyperthyroidism that later progressed to Graves' ophthalmopathy.

The CDR3 DNA follows: TGTGCCAGCGGCAGAGCCTATAATTCACCCCTCCACTTT. As protein: CASGRAYNSPLHF. The genes are TRBV19 and TRBJ1-6; D call uncertain. V lost 9 bases and J 2 bases, leaving 8 bases between the germline ends. This CDR3 is 13 amino acids long. Germline values: CDR1 LNHDA, CDR2 SQIVND (reference sequence).

In its sample, this clonotype was seen a few times. This chain connects TRBV28 to TRBJ1-5, with 8 bases fitting TRBD1. Germline assignment: CDR1 MDHEN and CDR2 SYDVKM. The V and J ends lost 5 bases and 0 bases, in that order; junction bases with no gene match: 9. This CDR3 region has 17 residues. CDR3 sequence: CASSPRTGIYSNQPQHF. The CDR3 coding sequence is TGTGCCAGCAGTCCCCGGACAGGGATCTATAGCAATCAGCCCCAGCATTTT.

This clonotype came up many times. The chain joins TRBV3-1 to TRBJ1-6; D remains ambiguous. The germline gives CDR1 LGHDT, CDR2 YNNKEL (reference sequence). The CDR3 spans 18 residues. V lost 1 base and J lost 0, with 13 bases in between. The DNA for the CDR3 is TGTGCCAGCAGCCAAGGTCTCGTACCCAGCTCCTATAATTCACCCCTCCACTTT. Translating gives CASSQGLVPSSYNSPLHF.

This clonotype has ten or more counts. This chain uses TRBV11-2 with TRBJ2-6; no reliable D call. V was pared by 5 bases and J by 3 bases, with 14 bases between. From germline, CDR1 is SGHAT and CDR2 FQNNGV. This CDR3 region has 16 residues. Written as DNA, the CDR3 is TGTGCCAGCAGCGGACGGACGGCCGTTGGGGCCAACGTCCTGACTTTC. Encoded protein: CASSGRTAVGANVLTF. The whole variable domain, filled in from reference TRBV11-2 and TRBJ2-6, reads EAGVAQSPRYKIIEKRQSVAFWCNPISGHATLYWYQQILGQGPKLLIQFQNNGVVDDSQLPKDRFSAERLKGVDSTLKIQPAKLEDSAVYLCASSGRTAVGANVLTFGAGSRLTVL.

This clonotype was detected a few times. This chain joins TRBV5-1 and TRBJ2-1; tentatively, D is TRBD1 (6 bases). V lost 5 bases to trimming and J lost 9 bases, with 9 bases between them. The CDR3 has 11 amino acids. The germline V gene encodes CDR1 SGHRS and CDR2 YFSETQ. Here the CDR3 DNA reads TGCGCCAGCAGATCAGGGGTTGAGCAGTTCTTC. It is translated as CASRSGVEQFF.

The rearrangement uses TRBV27 and TRBJ2-1; TRBD2 aligns across 10 bases. CDR3 size: 16 residues. J was trimmed by 5 bases and V by 4 bases; bases with no gene match: 8. CDR1 and CDR2 from the germline V gene are MNHEY and SMNVEV (reference sequence). The CDR3 region has the DNA TGTGCCAGCAGTTCCGGAAGACTAGCGGGTCACAATGAGCAGTTCTTC. Its protein is CASSSGRLAGHNEQFF.

This clonotype was seen a few times. The chain employs TRBV7-9 and TRBJ2-2, with TRBD1 matching 10 bases. Germline CDR1 SEHNR, CDR2 FQNEAQ (reference sequence). This CDR3 has 15 amino acids. V shed 8 bases, J shed 6 bases, and the junction held 9 bases outside the gene matches. This CDR3 is CASGPGTGVPGELFF. CDR3 in DNA: TGTGCCAGCGGCCCCGGGACAGGGGTCCCCGGGGAGCTGTTTTTT.

The chain combines TRBV20-1 with TRBJ1-4; TRBD1 agrees at 8 bases. CDR1 is DFQATT, CDR2 SNEGSKA, per germline (reference sequence). J gave up 4 bases and V 2 bases, and 12 bases lay outside the gene matches. The CDR3 is made up of 17 amino acids. CDR3 nucleotides: TGCAGTGCTAGATTCACCGGGACAGGAGTTTATAATGAAAAACTGTTTTTT. This gives the protein CSARFTGTGVYNEKLFF.

This clonotype came up a few times. The rearrangement joins TRBV6-1 to TRBJ2-6, with TRBD1 as a possible D gene (6 bases). CDR3 length equals 15 residues. From germline, CDR1 is MNHNS and CDR2 SASEGT. V was cut by 6 bases and J by 2 bases, with 11 bases left in between. Here the CDR3 DNA reads TGTGCCAGCAGGGCGACAGGAGCTGGGGCCAACGTCCTGACTTTC. Its translation: CASRATGAGANVLTF.

The table lists this clonotype with a count of one. The rearrangement joins TRBV5-5 to TRBJ1-5; D unresolved. The CDR3 spans 15 residues. CDR1 is SGHKS and CDR2 is YYEKEE in the germline V gene (reference sequence). V was trimmed by 5 bases and J by 0 bases, leaving 12 bases between them. The CDR3 bases are TGTGCCAGCAGTGATGACTTGGGTAGCAATCAGCCCCAGCATTTT. Protein: CASSDDLGSNQPQHF.

This clonotype came up a few times. This chain links TRBV7-2 with TRBJ2-2; 9 bases are shared with TRBD2. From germline, CDR1 is SGHTA and CDR2 FQGNSA. Trimming cost V 1 base and J 6 bases; bases outside gene matches: 6. The CDR3 spans 16 residues. The CDR3: CASSLVAGGASGELFF. The CDR3, as DNA: TGTGCCAGCAGCTTAGTTGCGGGAGGGGCTTCCGGGGAGCTGTTTTTT.

This rearrangement joins TRBV6-1 to TRBJ1-2; D is unclear. V was trimmed by 0 bases and J by 4 bases, leaving 15 bases between them. This CDR3 comprises 16 residues. Germline V lookup: CDR1 MNHNS, CDR2 SASEGT. Written as DNA, the CDR3 is TGTGCCAGCAGTGAAGCCCGACGGTCTATTAGCTATGGCTACACCTTC. Translated: CASSEARRSISYGYTF.

This clonotype was detected ten times or more. The chain recombines TRBV11-2 with TRBJ2-7; 10 positions match TRBD2. The germline V gene encodes CDR1 SGHAT and CDR2 FQNNGV. The CDR3 loop spans 15 amino acids. J lost 3 bases, V lost 2 bases, and 4 bases had no gene match. CDR3 protein: CASSLILAGVYEQYF. The CDR3 bases are TGTGCCAGCAGCTTAATCCTAGCGGGAGTCTACGAGCAGTACTTC.

This clonotype was seen ten or more times. This chain joins TRBV7-3 and TRBJ2-2; D not certain. The CDR3 sequence is 15 residues long. Germline CDR1 SGHTA, CDR2 FQGTGA. Trimming left V 2 bases short and J 5 bases short, with 12 bases between. CDR3 sequence: CASSLSSSGTGELFF. The CDR3 bases are TGTGCCAGCAGCTTATCAAGCTCCGGGACCGGGGAGCTGTTTTTT.

The V and J genes are TRBV11-2 and TRBJ2-7, with a possible D match to TRBD1 (5 bases). This CDR3 spans 14 amino acids. Trimming took off 2 bases at V and 0 bases at J, with 8 bases between the two ends. The germline V gene encodes CDR1 SGHAT and CDR2 FQNNGV. The CDR3 protein is CASSLPRASYEQYF. Here the CDR3 DNA reads TGTGCCAGCAGCTTACCCAGGGCCTCCTACGAGCAGTACTTC.

This clonotype was counted a few times. The CDR3 ends on some other residue instead of the conserved phenylalanine or tryptophan, so this is likely a read error. The V and J genes are TRBV28 and TRBJ2-4; D is uncertain. This CDR3 contains 14 residues. Between the trimmed V and J ends, which lost 8 bases and 0 bases, there was a span of 11 bases. Germline-derived CDR1 and CDR2 are MDHEN and SYDVKM. CDR3 bases: TGTGCCAGCTATTCCTCGGTAGCCAAAAACATTCAGTACTTA. Translation: CASYSSVAKNIQYL.

This clonotype was detected ten times or more. The gene calls are TRBV5-4 and TRBJ2-3; 8 nucleotides agree with TRBD2. The CDR3 is 16 residues long. Germline V gene lookup returns CDR1 SGHNT and CDR2 YYREEE (reference sequence). V dropped 4 bases and J dropped 5; count of bases not matched to a gene: 12. CDR3 DNA: TGTGCCAGCAGCCCGGGAGGAGCGGGAGTTCGAGATACGCAGTATTTT. Protein product: CASSPGGAGVRDTQYF.

The gene calls are TRBV9 and TRBJ2-3, with TRBD2 matching over 7 bases. Germline V gene lookup returns CDR1 SGDLS and CDR2 YYNGEE. The V and J ends lost 0 bases and 0 bases, in that order; junction bases with no gene match: 4. This CDR3 is built from 16 residues. The CDR3 DNA is TGTGCCAGCAGCGTAGGTGTAGCGGGTAGCACAGATACGCAGTATTTT. The encoded protein is CASSVGVAGSTDTQYF.

This clonotype was observed a handful of times. This sequence joins TRBV18 and TRBJ1-4; 8 bases fit TRBD1. Germline V gene sequence: CDR1 KGHSH, CDR2 LQKENI. The CDR3 spans 12 residues. The trim removed 3 bases at V and 10 bases at J, leaving 1 base unmatched. The DNA for the CDR3 is TGTGCCAGCTCACCTCAGGGGGCAAAACTGTTTTTT. As protein: CASSPQGAKLFF. Together with reference TRBV18 and TRBJ1-4, the CDR3 gives the full variable domain: NAGVMQNPRHLVRRRGQEARLRCSPMKGHSHVYWYRQLPEEGLKFMVYLQKENIIDESGMPKERFSAEFPKEGPSILRIQQVVRGDSAAYFCASSPQGAKLFFGSGTQLSVL.

The chain carries TRBV5-1 and TRBJ2-7, with D maybe TRBD1 (5 bases). The CDR3 has 14 residues. Looked up from germline, CDR1 is SGHRS and CDR2 is YFSETQ. Trimming took 0 bases from V and 2 from J, leaving 9 bases between them. The CDR3 spells CASSLDRWTYEQYF. CDR3 DNA: TGCGCCAGCAGCTTGGACAGGTGGACCTACGAGCAGTACTTC.

V usage is TRBV11-2 and J usage is TRBJ1-5; possibly TRBD1 for D (5 bases). Germline assignment: CDR1 SGHAT and CDR2 FQNNGV. The CDR3 length is 14 residues. The V end was cut by 0 bases, the J end by 6 bases, with 9 bases between. This CDR3 is CASSLEAQGQPQHF. CDR3 nucleotide sequence: TGTGCCAGCAGCTTAGAAGCCCAGGGTCAGCCCCAGCATTTT.